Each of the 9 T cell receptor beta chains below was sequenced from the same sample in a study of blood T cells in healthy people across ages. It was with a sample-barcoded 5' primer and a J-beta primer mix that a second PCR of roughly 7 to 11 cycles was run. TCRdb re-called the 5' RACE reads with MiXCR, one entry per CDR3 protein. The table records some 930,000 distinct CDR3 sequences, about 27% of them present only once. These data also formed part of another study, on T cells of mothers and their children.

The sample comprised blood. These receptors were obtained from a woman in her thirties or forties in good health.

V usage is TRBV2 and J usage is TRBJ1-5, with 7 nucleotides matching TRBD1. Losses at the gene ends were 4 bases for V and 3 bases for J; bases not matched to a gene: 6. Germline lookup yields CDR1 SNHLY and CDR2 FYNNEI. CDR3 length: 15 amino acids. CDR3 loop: CASSAVGTVNQPQHF. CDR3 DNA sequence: TGTGCCAGCAGTGCGGTCGGGACAGTCAATCAGCCCCAGCATTTT.

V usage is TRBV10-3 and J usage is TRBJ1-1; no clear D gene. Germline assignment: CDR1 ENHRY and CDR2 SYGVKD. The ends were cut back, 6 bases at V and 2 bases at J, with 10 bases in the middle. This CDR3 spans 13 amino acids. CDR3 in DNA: TGTGCCATCAGGCCGGCGGACAACACTGAAGCTTTCTTT. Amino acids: CAIRPADNTEAFF.

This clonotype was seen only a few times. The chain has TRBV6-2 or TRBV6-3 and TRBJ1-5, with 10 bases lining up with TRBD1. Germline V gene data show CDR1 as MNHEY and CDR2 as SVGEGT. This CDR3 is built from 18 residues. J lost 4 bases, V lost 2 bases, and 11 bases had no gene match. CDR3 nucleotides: TGTGCCAGCAGTTACGTTTTGGGGACAGGGGAGCGAAATCAGCCCCAGCATTTT. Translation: CASSYVLGTGERNQPQHF.

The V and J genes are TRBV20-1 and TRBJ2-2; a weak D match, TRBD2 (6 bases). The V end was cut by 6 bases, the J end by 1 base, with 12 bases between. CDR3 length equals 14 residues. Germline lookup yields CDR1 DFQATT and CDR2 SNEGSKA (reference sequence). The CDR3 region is CSAQRGLNTGELFF. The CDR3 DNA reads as TGCAGTGCCCAACGGGGACTGAACACCGGGGAGCTGTTTTTT.

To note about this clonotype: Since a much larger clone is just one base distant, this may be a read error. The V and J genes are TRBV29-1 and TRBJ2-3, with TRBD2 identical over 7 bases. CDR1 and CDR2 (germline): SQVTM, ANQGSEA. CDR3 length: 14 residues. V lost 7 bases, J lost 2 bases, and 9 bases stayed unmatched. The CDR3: CSAPRSGDTDTQYF. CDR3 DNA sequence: TGCAGCGCCCCGAGGAGCGGGGACACAGATACGCAGTATTTT.

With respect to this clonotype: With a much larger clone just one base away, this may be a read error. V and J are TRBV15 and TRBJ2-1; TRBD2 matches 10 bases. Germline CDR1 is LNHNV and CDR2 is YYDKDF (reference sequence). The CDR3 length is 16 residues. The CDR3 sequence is CTTSRDLSGGANEQFF. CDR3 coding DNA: TGTACCACCAGCAGAGATCTGAGCGGGGGGGCCAATGAGCAGTTCTTC.

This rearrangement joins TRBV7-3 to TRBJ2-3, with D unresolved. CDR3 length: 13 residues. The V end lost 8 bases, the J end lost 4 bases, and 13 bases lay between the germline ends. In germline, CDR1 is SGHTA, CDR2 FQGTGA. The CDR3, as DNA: TGTGCCAGCGGGTCGAATGGGGCAGATACGCAGTATTTT. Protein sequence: CASGSNGADTQYF.

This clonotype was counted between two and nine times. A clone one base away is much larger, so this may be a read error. In DNA form, the CDR3 reads TGCAGTGCTAAAATCGGGGGGTCCTACAATGAGCAGTACTTC. This translates into CSAKIGGSYNEQYF. The gene calls are TRBV20-1 and TRBJ2-5; 7 bases match TRBD2. The CDR3 is 14 amino acids. Germline CDR1 and CDR2: DFQATT and SNEGSKA (reference sequence). J lost 11 bases, V lost 4 bases, and 16 bases had no gene match.

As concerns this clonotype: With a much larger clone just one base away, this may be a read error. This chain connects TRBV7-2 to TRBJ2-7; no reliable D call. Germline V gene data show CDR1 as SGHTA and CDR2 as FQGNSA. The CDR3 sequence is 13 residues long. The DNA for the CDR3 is TGTGCCAGCGGTCGCCTAGGTGCCTACGAGCTGTACTTC. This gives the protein CASGRLGAYELYF.